The TCR beta chain under discussion was sequenced for a study of blood T cell repertoires in COVID-19. Study in general: COVID-19 samples, acute and convalescent, were from the United States, Italy and Spain.

Assay used: immunoSEQ multiplex PCR; TCRdb lists only in-frame clones, some missing. The sample lists 200,000 to 300,000 clones, over 80% occurring once. Participants were aged roughly 18 to 100 years from roughly 26 US areas. Exposed study participants had met a COVID-19 case within 2 weeks before entry. V lost 3 bases and J 3 bases, leaving 9 bases between the germline ends. The CDR3 totals 13 residues. Germline CDR1 SGHRS, CDR2 YFSETQ. The chain joins TRBV5-1 to TRBJ1-1, with unresolved D. The sequence came from a man in his fifties who had been exposed to COVID-19. The sequencing sample was made of PBMCs or T cells enriched from blood (not recorded which). The CDR3 here is CASSSTTDTEAFF. The CDR3 DNA reads as TGCGCCAGCAGCTCGACAACGGACACTGAAGCTTTCTTT.